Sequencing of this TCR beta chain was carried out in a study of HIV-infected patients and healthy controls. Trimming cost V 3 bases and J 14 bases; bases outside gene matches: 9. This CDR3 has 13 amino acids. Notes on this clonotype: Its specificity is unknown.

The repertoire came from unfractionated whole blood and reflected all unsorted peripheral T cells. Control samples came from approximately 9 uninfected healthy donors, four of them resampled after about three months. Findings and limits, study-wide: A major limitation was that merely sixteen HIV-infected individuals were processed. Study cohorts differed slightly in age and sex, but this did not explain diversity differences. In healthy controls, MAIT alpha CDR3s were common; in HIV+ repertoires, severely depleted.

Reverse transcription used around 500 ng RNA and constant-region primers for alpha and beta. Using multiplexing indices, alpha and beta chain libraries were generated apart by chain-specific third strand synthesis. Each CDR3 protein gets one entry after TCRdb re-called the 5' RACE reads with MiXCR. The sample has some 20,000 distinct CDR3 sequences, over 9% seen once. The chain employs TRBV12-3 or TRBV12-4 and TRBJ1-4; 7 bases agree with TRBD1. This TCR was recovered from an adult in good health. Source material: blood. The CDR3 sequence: CASSLGNPDRLFF. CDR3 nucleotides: TGTGCCAGCAGTTTGGGCAATCCGGACAGGCTGTTTTTT.